Listed below are T cell receptor beta chains from one sample, sequenced in a study of T cell responses to AZD1222 COVID-19 vaccine. The protocol was immunoSEQ multiplex PCR, while the TCRdb copy is restricted to in-frame clones and leaves out a portion. The sample includes about 140,000 clones, over 85% seen only once; the top ten take 5% to 6.5%. The sample in question was peripheral blood, obtained on day 0 of AZD1222 vaccination. These receptors all stem from an adult in good health. Both conserved end residues are part of each CDR3. The D gene is left open where the match is weak. For some rows the clone size is stated as once, few or many, or as a class when expanded; others skip it.

clone size: .; J gene: TRBJ2-1; D gene: TRBD2; V gene: TRBV2; CDR3 protein: CASSPRLAGGRVEQFF; CDR3 DNA: TGTGCCAGCAGTCCAAGACTAGCGGGAGGGCGGGTTGAGCAGTTCTTC
clone size: .; J gene: TRBJ1-3; D gene: .; V gene: TRBV30; CDR3 protein: CAWTTSLLSGNTIYF; CDR3 DNA: TGTGCCTGGACGACCTCCCTCCTCTCTGGAAACACCATATATTTT
clone size: .; J gene: TRBJ1-1; D gene: .; V gene: TRBV19; CDR3 protein: CASSRWTEAFF; CDR3 DNA: TGTGCCAGTAGCCGGTGGACTGAAGCTTTCTTT
clone size: .; J gene: TRBJ2-1; D gene: TRBD2; V gene: TRBV6-4; CDR3 protein: CASSVVAGGPNEQFF; CDR3 DNA: TGTGCCAGCAGTGTGGTAGCGGGAGGGCCAAATGAGCAGTTCTTC
clone size: .; J gene: TRBJ2-3; D gene: .; V gene: TRBV9; CDR3 protein: CASSVFQVGTDTQYF; CDR3 DNA: TGTGCCAGCAGCGTGTTTCAGGTGGGCACAGATACGCAGTATTTT
clone size: .; J gene: TRBJ1-4; D gene: .; V gene: TRBV30; CDR3 protein: CAWSGGSNEKLFF; CDR3 DNA: TGTGCCTGGAGTGGCGGCAGCAATGAAAAACTGTTTTTT
clone size: few; J gene: TRBJ2-1; D gene: TRBD2; V gene: TRBV28; CDR3 protein: CASSPRAGVAYNEQFF; CDR3 DNA: TGTGCCAGCAGTCCCCGAGCGGGAGTAGCCTACAATGAGCAGTTCTTC
clone size: .; J gene: TRBJ2-3; D gene: TRBD1; V gene: TRBV24-1; CDR3 protein: CATSDFRDRGNDAQYF; CDR3 DNA: TGTGCCACCAGTGATTTCCGGGACAGGGGGAATGATGCGCAGTATTTT
clone size: .; J gene: TRBJ2-1; D gene: TRBD2; V gene: TRBV4-3; CDR3 protein: CASSQEASGYNEQFF; CDR3 DNA: TGCGCCAGCAGCCAAGAGGCTAGCGGCTACAATGAGCAGTTCTTC
clone size: .; J gene: TRBJ1-1; D gene: TRBD1; V gene: TRBV2; CDR3 protein: CASSERGQLNTEAFF; CDR3 DNA: TGTGCCAGCAGTGAAAGGGGACAGTTAAACACTGAAGCTTTCTTT
clone size: .; J gene: TRBJ2-7; D gene: .; V gene: TRBV5-6; CDR3 protein: CASSWRNPTPREQYF; CDR3 DNA: TGTGCCAGCAGCTGGCGGAATCCAACTCCTCGCGAGCAGTACTTC
clone size: .; J gene: TRBJ1-5; D gene: .; V gene: TRBV6-5; CDR3 protein: CASSYRVPYSNQPQHF; CDR3 DNA: TGTGCCAGCAGTTACCGGGTACCCTATAGCAATCAGCCCCAGCATTTT